A selection of T cell receptor beta chains follows, all from one sample in a study of blood T cells in healthy people across ages. TCRdb re-derived calls from the 5' RACE reads in MiXCR, one entry per CDR3 protein. The data hold around 800,000 distinct CDR3 sequences, with about 42% observed a single time. The sequencing input was blood. The receptors were gathered from a man older than 75 in good health. CDR3s include the opening cysteine and the closing phenylalanine or tryptophan. A D gene is named only where the DNA matches it firmly. Expanded clones are given a class, and other clones once, few, many or no size at all.

D	V	J	size	CDR3	DNA
TRBD1	TRBV5-6	TRBJ2-7	many	CASSLPLGQPFSYEQYF	TGTGCCAGCAGCCTTCCTTTGGGACAGCCATTTTCCTACGAGCAGTACTTC
-	TRBV7-8	TRBJ2-4	-	CASSTVRKEQYF	TGTGCCAGCAGCACTGTTCGGAAAGAGCAGTACTTC
TRBD1	TRBV5-1	TRBJ1-2	-	CASSLSTGTVANYGYTF	TGCGCCAGCAGCTTGAGCACCGGGACAGTAGCTAACTATGGCTACACCTTC
-	TRBV5-1	TRBJ1-2	few	CASSLEAETWSYTF	TGCGCCAGCAGCTTGGAGGCGGAAACCTGGAGCTACACCTTC
-	TRBV14	TRBJ2-3	-	CASSQATPGTDTQYF	TGTGCCAGCAGCCAAGCGACGCCCGGCACAGATACGCAGTATTTT
TRBD1	TRBV6-6	TRBJ1-6	many	CASSDRGLGSPLHF	TGTGCCAGCAGTGACAGGGGGCTGGGATCACCCCTCCACTTT
-	TRBV7-8	TRBJ2-7	-	CASSLANEAPEQYF	TGTGCCAGCAGCTTAGCTAATGAAGCTCCCGAGCAGTACTTC
TRBD2	TRBV30	TRBJ2-1	-	CAWSGTSGSQVQFF	TGTGCCTGGAGTGGGACTAGCGGGAGCCAAGTGCAGTTCTTC
TRBD2	TRBV12-3/TRBV12-4	TRBJ2-1	-	CASSLALGPAGRSSDNEQFF	TGTGCCAGCAGTCTCGCCCTCGGGCCAGCGGGACGCTCCTCCGACAATGAGCAGTTCTTC
-	TRBV3-1	TRBJ2-1	-	CASSQRPVNEQFF	TGTGCCAGCAGCCAACGACCAGTGAATGAGCAGTTCTTC
-	TRBV12-3/TRBV12-4	TRBJ2-6	-	CASRLRRGVGLTF	TGTGCCAGCAGGCTCCGTCGAGGAGTGGGCCTGACTTTC
TRBD1	TRBV7-3	TRBJ2-1	-	CASSLNRGRDNEQFF	TGTGCCAGCAGCTTAAACAGGGGGCGGGACAATGAGCAGTTCTTC
-	TRBV28	TRBJ1-6	-	CASSTQGFYSPLHF	TGTGCCAGCAGTACCCAGGGGTTTTATTCACCCCTCCACTTT
-	TRBV28	TRBJ2-7	few	CASSPPGPPYEQYF	TGTGCCAGCAGCCCTCCGGGACCACCCTACGAGCAGTACTTC
TRBD1	TRBV7-9	TRBJ1-4	-	CASSHQGAGPMGKGKEKLFF	TGTGCCAGCAGCCATCAGGGGGCAGGCCCGATGGGCAAGGGAAAAGAAAAACTGTTTTTT
TRBD1	TRBV14	TRBJ2-1	-	CASSHGVRQGDEQFF	TGTGCCAGCAGCCATGGGGTGAGACAGGGCGATGAGCAGTTCTTC
-	TRBV7-2	TRBJ2-1	many	CASSLSTNNEQFF	TGTGCCAGCAGCTTAAGCACCAACAATGAGCAGTTCTTC
TRBD1	TRBV6-5	TRBJ1-5	-	CASSARTGVGQPQHF	TGTGCCAGCAGTGCCCGTACAGGGGTAGGTCAGCCCCAGCATTTT
TRBD2	TRBV5-1	TRBJ2-1	few	CASSVAGVQGNEQFF	TGCGCCAGCAGCGTAGCGGGAGTACAGGGCAATGAGCAGTTCTTC
-	TRBV5-1	TRBJ2-7	-	CVSSFDGAYEQYF	TGCGTCAGCAGCTTTGATGGGGCCTACGAGCAGTACTTC
TRBD1	TRBV2	TRBJ2-6	-	CASSGTGLSGANVLTF	TGTGCCAGCAGCGGGACAGGCCTCTCTGGGGCCAACGTCCTGACTTTC
TRBD2	TRBV5-1	TRBJ2-3	-	CASSFLSLAGGTDTQYF	TGCGCCAGCAGCTTCCTTTCACTAGCGGGAGGCACAGATACGCAGTATTTT
TRBD2	TRBV7-2	TRBJ2-5	-	CASSLLGGGKETQYF	TGTGCCAGCAGCTTACTCGGGGGGGGCAAAGAGACCCAGTACTTC
-	TRBV5-5	TRBJ1-4	few	CASKQQGTNEKLFF	TGTGCCAGCAAACAGCAGGGAACTAATGAAAAACTGTTTTTT
TRBD2	TRBV10-1	TRBJ2-3	-	CASSDSLAADTQYF	TGCGCCAGCAGTGATTCACTAGCGGCAGATACGCAGTATTTT
-	TRBV6-6	TRBJ2-7	-	CASSRTGLSYEQYF	TGTGCCAGCAGCCGAACAGGGCTCTCCTACGAGCAGTACTTC
-	TRBV29-1	TRBJ2-7	few	CSVDGEQYF	TGCAGCGTTGACGGGGAGCAGTACTTC
-	TRBV6-5	TRBJ2-3	few	CASRPPGTDTQYF	TGTGCCAGCAGGCCACCTGGGACAGATACGCAGTATTTT
-	TRBV7-9	TRBJ2-1	-	CASMAGTGNNEQFF	TGTGCCAGCATGGCAGGTACAGGGAACAATGAGCAGTTCTTC
TRBD1	TRBV7-2	TRBJ2-2	-	CASSPFREQGASGELFF	TGTGCCAGCAGCCCTTTTCGGGAACAGGGGGCCTCCGGGGAGCTGTTTTTT
-	TRBV4-2	TRBJ2-5	-	CASSPSSSRRSNEQYF	TGTGCCAGCAGCCCTTCCTCTTCCCGCAGGAGCAATGAGCAGTACTTC
-	TRBV28	TRBJ2-7	-	CASSLTGDWSYEQYF	TGTGCCAGCAGTTTAACGGGCGACTGGTCCTACGAGCAGTACTTC
-	TRBV12-3/TRBV12-4	TRBJ1-2	-	CASSFGQGCLYTF	TGTGCCAGCAGTTTCGGGCAGGGTTGTCTCTACACCTTC
-	TRBV12-3/TRBV12-4	TRBJ1-5	-	CASSLAVGVANQPQHF	TGTGCCAGCAGTTTAGCGGTCGGGGTGGCCAATCAGCCCCAGCATTTT